Listed here are 27 T cell receptor beta chains from one sample, sequenced in a study of PD-L1 blockade in urothelial cancer. The table came from immunoSEQ multiplex PCR; TCRdb's copy has only in-frame clones and leaves some out. The data hold tens of thousands of clones, with 87% observed a single time. This sample comprised PBMCs, obtained around atezolizumab (anti-PD-L1) treatment. These receptors were obtained from a man in his 60s with urothelial cancer.

The chain carries TRBV10-2 and TRBJ2-7, with TRBD1 identical over 8 bases. Germline V lookup: CDR1 WSHSY, CDR2 SAAADI. The CDR3 spans 15 residues. Germline trimming cut 1 base from V and 7 bases from J; bases unmatched to any gene: 9. The CDR3 DNA reads as TGCGCCAGCAGTGAGTTCGGGACAGGTCTCGTTGAGCAGTACTTC. Its translation: CASSEFGTGLVEQYF.

V and J are TRBV7-8 and TRBJ1-2; the match to TRBD1 covers 10 bases. The trim removed 1 base at V and 8 bases at J, leaving 4 bases unmatched. Germline V gives CDR1 SGHVS, CDR2 FQNEAQ. This CDR3 spans 14 amino acids. CDR3 DNA: TGTGCCAGCAGCTTAGTTAGGACAGGGGGGGGCTACACCTTC. Translation gives CASSLVRTGGGYTF.

The V gene is TRBV6-6, the J gene TRBJ1-5; D not resolved. The V and J ends lost 6 bases and 5 bases respectively, with 17 bases between them. This CDR3 has 15 amino acids. Germline-derived CDR1 and CDR2 are MNHNY and SVGAGI (reference sequence). CDR3 DNA sequence: TGTGCCAGCAGACGAAGATCCCCGGAGGATCAGCCCCAGCATTTT. This encodes CASRRRSPEDQPQHF.

This clone was found once. V and J are TRBV5-1 and TRBJ1-5, with D maybe TRBD1 (5 bases). The germline V and J ends were trimmed by 0 bases and 0 bases, with 7 bases remaining between them. The CDR3 length is 15 residues. Germline assignment: CDR1 SGHRS and CDR2 YFSETQ. CDR3 nucleotide sequence: TGCGCCAGCAGCTTGGAGGGGCATAGCAATCAGCCCCAGCATTTT. Residues: CASSLEGHSNQPQHF.

The rearrangement uses TRBV10-3 and TRBJ1-5; maybe TRBD1 (5 bases). This CDR3 has 14 residues. V dropped 2 bases and J dropped 6 bases, with 11 bases sitting between them. Germline-derived CDR1 and CDR2 are ENHRY and SYGVKD. CDR3 sequence reads: CAISEEAGIQPQHF. The DNA of the CDR3 is TGTGCCATCAGTGAGGAAGCAGGGATTCAGCCCCAGCATTTT.

The count of this clone is one. The chain joins TRBV29-1 to TRBJ2-1; a weak D match, TRBD2 (5 bases). The CDR3 consists of 14 residues. Trimming cost V 8 bases and J 6 bases, with 20 bases left between them. Per germline, CDR1 SQVTM and CDR2 ANQGSEA. CDR3 sequence (DNA): TGCAGCCTGCTCGCGGGTCCCAACTCCAATGAGCAGTTCTTC. This codes for CSLLAGPNSNEQFF.

The chain has TRBV5-3 and TRBJ2-7, with 7 bases lining up with TRBD2. Being an ORF, TRBV5-3 has a function that is uncertain. After removal of 5 bases from V and 5 bases from J, the junction contained 10 bases not matched to a gene. The CDR3 covers 14 residues. CDR3 residues: CARSLGGGFHEQYF. CDR3 coding DNA: TGTGCCAGAAGTCTGGGGGGGGGTTTCCACGAGCAGTACTTC.

This chain uses TRBV10-1 with TRBJ2-2; TRBD1 matches at 9 bases. The germline V gene has CDR1 WNHNN and CDR2 SYGVQD (reference sequence). With V trimmed by 6 bases and J by 5 bases, 10 bases remained unmatched. This CDR3 has 16 amino acids. The CDR3 DNA follows: TGCGCCAGCAGCGACGACAGGGGGGACGTTACCGGGGAGCTGTTTTTT. It specifies CASSDDRGDVTGELFF.

The chain employs TRBV28 and TRBJ2-1, with 7 nucleotides matching TRBD1. Trimming cost V 7 bases and J 1 base; bases outside gene matches: 7. The CDR3 has 15 residues. Germline values: CDR1 MDHEN, CDR2 SYDVKM. The DNA of the CDR3 is TGTGCCAGCATGAGCAGGGGGTTTTCCTACAATGAGCAGTTCTTC. Protein: CASMSRGFSYNEQFF.

This clone was counted once. The chain employs TRBV5-1 and TRBJ2-1; 7 nucleotides agree with TRBD1. This CDR3 has 15 residues. After removal of 1 base from V and 4 bases from J, the junction contained 5 bases not matched to a gene. Germline CDR1 SGHRS, CDR2 YFSETQ. The CDR3 is CASSLYRDSYNEQFF. In DNA form, the CDR3 reads TGCGCCAGCAGCTTGTATCGGGACAGTTACAATGAGCAGTTCTTC.

The chain uses TRBV4-1 and TRBJ1-2; 8 bases map to TRBD1. CDR3 size: 14 residues. CDR1 MGHRA and CDR2 YSYEKL come from the germline V gene. J lost 4 bases, V lost 1 base, and 2 bases had no gene match. Here the CDR3 reads CASSQGTGTYGYTF. CDR3 nucleotide sequence: TGCGCCAGCAGCCAAGGGACAGGGACCTATGGCTACACCTTC.

This clone was detected a few times. The V call is TRBV4-2, the J call TRBJ2-5; D remains unclear. The germline V gene has CDR1 LGHNA and CDR2 YNFKEQ. Trimming removed 0 bases from V and 3 bases from J, with 5 bases in between. CDR3 length equals 13 residues. The DNA for the CDR3 is TGTGCCAGCAGCCAAGATCTTGAAGAGACCCAGTACTTC. It yields the protein CASSQDLEETQYF.

The V call is TRBV30, the J call TRBJ1-1; D not certain. Germline V CDR1 and CDR2: GTSNPN, SVGIG (reference sequence). The germline V and J ends were trimmed by 1 base and 6 bases, with 15 bases remaining between them. The CDR3 is 14 amino acids. The CDR3 spells CAWSEETAKSEAFF. The CDR3 region has the DNA TGTGCCTGGAGTGAGGAGACGGCCAAGTCTGAAGCTTTCTTT.

V is TRBV29-1 and J is TRBJ2-5; D might be TRBD1 (5 bases). CDR1 SQVTM and CDR2 ANQGSEA come from the germline V gene. Deletions cut 6 bases from V and 7 bases from J, with 21 bases between. The CDR3 spans 14 residues. DNA of the CDR3: TGCAGCGTAGTTATGGGGCCGACCCTTGGGACCCAGTACTTC. As protein: CSVVMGPTLGTQYF.

The chain is built from TRBV7-2 and TRBJ2-7, with TRBD2 matching over 9 bases. This CDR3 spans 15 amino acids. V dropped 4 bases and J dropped 6; count of bases not matched to a gene: 10. CDR1 is SGHTA and CDR2 is FQGNSA in the germline V gene. CDR3 amino acids: CASSSPSAGGSEQYF. The CDR3 coding sequence is TGTGCCAGCAGCTCGCCTTCTGCGGGGGGGAGCGAGCAGTACTTC. The full variable domain, completed using reference TRBV7-2 and TRBJ2-7, is GAGVSQSPSNKVTEKGKDVELRCDPISGHTALYWYRQSLGQGLEFLIYFQGNSAPDKSGLPSDRFSAERTGGSVSTLTIQRTQQEDSAVYLCASSSPSAGGSEQYFGPGTRLTVT.

The chain employs TRBV28 and TRBJ2-7; 9 bases line up with TRBD1. The CDR3 runs 14 residues. Germline CDR1 reads MDHEN; CDR2 reads SYDVKM. V lost 6 bases to trimming and J lost 4 bases; unmatched junction nucleotides: 7. The CDR3 nucleotides are TGTGCCAGCAGCCCGGGACAGGGTGGGTACGAGCAGTACTTC. Residues: CASSPGQGGYEQYF.

J is TRBJ1-4 and V is TRBV7-9; no firm D call. The CDR3 length is 16 residues. V lost 2 bases, J lost 4 bases, and 14 bases lay in between. The germline V gene encodes CDR1 SEHNR and CDR2 FQNEAQ (reference sequence). CDR3 sequence reads: CASSLISTVINEKLFF. DNA of the CDR3: TGTGCCAGCAGCTTAATAAGTACAGTTATTAATGAAAAACTGTTTTTT.

The CDR3 spells CASSEGQGLPQHF. The DNA for the CDR3 is TGTGCCAGCAGTGAAGGGCAGGGATTGCCCCAGCATTTT. The chain carries TRBV6-1 and TRBJ1-5; maybe TRBD1 (5 bases). This CDR3 has 13 residues. Germline V gene data show CDR1 as MNHNS and CDR2 as SASEGT. Trimming stripped 1 base from V and 9 bases from J, with 10 bases between.

V and J are TRBV19 and TRBJ1-4; D uncertain. V was clipped by 0 bases and J by 11 bases, with 13 bases between them. The CDR3 consists of 14 residues. In germline, CDR1 is LNHDA, CDR2 SQIVND (reference sequence). CDR3 in DNA: TGTGCCAGTAGTATAGACGCGAGGGTGAGGAAACTGTTTTTT. This translates into CASSIDARVRKLFF.

CDR3 amino acids: CASSLVSGGDTQYF. The CDR3 DNA follows: TGTGCCAGCAGCCTAGTTTCGGGAGGGGATACGCAGTATTTT. The chain recombines TRBV13 with TRBJ2-3; 8 nucleotides align to TRBD2. The CDR3 totals 14 residues. The ends lost 5 bases at V and 6 bases at J; junction bases unmatched: 7. Germline loops: CDR1 PRHDT, CDR2 FYEKMQ (reference sequence).

V usage is TRBV5-6 and J usage is TRBJ1-2; perhaps TRBD1 as D (6 bases). Germline V gives CDR1 SGHDT, CDR2 YYEEEE. V gave up 4 bases and J gave up 3 bases, with 10 bases separating them. The CDR3 has 13 residues. The CDR3 spells CASSPDRDYGYTF. The CDR3 coding sequence is TGTGCCAGCAGCCCGGACAGAGACTATGGCTACACCTTC.

V and J are TRBV5-1 and TRBJ2-1; weak D call: TRBD1 (6 bases). V shed 0 bases and J shed 9 bases, with 13 bases lying between them. CDR1 and CDR2 from the germline V gene are SGHRS and YFSETQ. The CDR3 is made up of 14 amino acids. CDR3 sequence reads: CASSLAGDTPEQFF. CDR3 DNA sequence: TGCGCCAGCAGCTTGGCCGGGGACACCCCTGAGCAGTTCTTC.

This clone was counted a few times. This sequence joins TRBV27 and TRBJ1-4; 7 nucleotides align to TRBD1. The CDR3 sequence is 14 residues long. After removal of 10 bases from V and 6 bases from J, the junction contained 11 bases not matched to a gene. Germline V gives CDR1 MNHEY, CDR2 SMNVEV (reference sequence). The CDR3 region is CANQVGTEYEKLFF. The CDR3 bases are TGTGCCAACCAAGTCGGGACAGAGTATGAAAAACTGTTTTTT.

The chain uses TRBV7-8 and TRBJ1-2; D is undetermined. CDR3 length equals 17 residues. V was trimmed by 5 bases and J by 0 bases, leaving 19 bases between them. Germline CDR1 and CDR2: SGHVS and FQNEAQ. Written as DNA, the CDR3 is TGTGCCAGCAGCACGCCTCTTAGATTCAACCCTAACTATGGCTACACCTTC. Translation: CASSTPLRFNPNYGYTF.

The rearrangement links TRBV11-2 to TRBJ2-1; 9 bases line up with TRBD1. This CDR3 has 14 amino acids. J was trimmed by 6 bases and V by 5 bases; bases with no gene match: 5. Germline lookup yields CDR1 SGHAT and CDR2 FQNNGV. Written as DNA, the CDR3 is TGTGCCAGCAGCCAGGACAGGGGACCCAATGAGCAGTTCTTC. Amino acid sequence: CASSQDRGPNEQFF.

The J gene is TRBJ1-2, the V gene TRBV7-3, with a possible D match to TRBD1 (6 bases). The CDR3 totals 15 residues. Germline CDR1 is SGHTA and CDR2 is FQGTGA. The V end was cut by 0 bases, the J end by 3 bases, with 11 bases between. The CDR3 DNA reads as TGTGCCAGCAGCTTAACTGGAGGGGGGGACTATGGCTACACCTTC. It translates to CASSLTGGGDYGYTF.

The chain couples TRBV28 to TRBJ2-3, with TRBD1 identical over 7 bases. Germline trimming cut 0 bases from V and 2 bases from J; bases unmatched to any gene: 8. Germline loops: CDR1 MDHEN, CDR2 SYDVKM. CDR3 length: 17 residues. CDR3 sequence: CASSLWAGTEPTDTQYF. CDR3 nucleotides: TGTGCCAGCAGTTTATGGGCTGGGACAGAACCCACAGATACGCAGTATTTT. Full variable domain (rest looked up from reference TRBV28 and TRBJ2-3): DVKVTQSSRYLVKRTGEKVFLECVQDMDHENMFWYRQDPGLGLRLIYFSYDVKMKEKGDIPEGYSVSREKKERFSLILESASTNQTSMYLCASSLWAGTEPTDTQYFGPGTRLTVL.